This TCR beta chain stems from a study of blood T cell repertoires in COVID-19. Germline trimming cut 6 bases from V and 1 base from J; bases unmatched to any gene: 5. Germline-derived CDR1 and CDR2 are MNHEY and SVGAGI. The CDR3 has 15 amino acids. Method: immunoSEQ multiplex PCR; TCRdb's copy keeps in-frame clones and lacks some. The data show 150,000 to 200,000 clones, with over 80% seen just once and under 10% held by the top ten. Sample: peripheral blood. V gene TRBV6-5 combines with J gene TRBJ2-1; 8 nucleotides align to TRBD2. This receptor was taken from a woman aged 70-85 years with COVID-19, enrolled during active disease. The chain's CDR3 is CASRRSGVSYNEQFF. The DNA of the CDR3 is TGTGCCAGCAGACGTAGCGGGGTATCCTACAATGAGCAGTTCTTC.